Shown below are 16 T cell receptor beta chains from a single sample sequenced in a study of tissue T cells after allogeneic stem cell transplantation. Only in-frame clones appear in the TCRdb table, and some are missing; sequencing was by immunoSEQ multiplex PCR. Of under 3,500 clones detected, roughly 45% appear once; the ten largest clones hold 22%. Regarding time point: mouse harvest day 14 after allogeneic transplant. Each mouse received 10^7 T-cell-depleted marrow cells plus 10^6 splenic CD5+ T cells by tail vein. The sequencing input was gut tissue. These receptors were obtained from a female BALB/c mouse given C57BL/6 T cells with graft-versus-host disease after an allogeneic hematopoietic cell transplant.

Comment on this clone: Any gene name here is a mouse gene name. The read halts 1 residue ahead of the CDR3 end, with the missing end drawn from the germline J gene. V and J are TRBV26 and TRBJ2-4; D not resolved. Germline V gene data show CDR1 as KGHPV and CDR2 as FQNQEV (reference sequence). The V and J ends lost 0 bases and 2 bases respectively, with 3 bases between them. This CDR3 has 13 residues. Incomplete CDR3 DNA: TGTGCCAGCAGTCTGTCGTATCAAAACACCTTGTAC. Translating it yields CASSLSYQNTLY. The whole CDR3 reads CASSLSYQNTLYF.

This clone was recorded once. Mouse gene names and germline throughout. The CDR3 extends 1 residue past the end of the read, so its final part is completed from the germline J gene. The J gene is TRBJ2-5, the V gene TRBV5; 8 bases line up with TRBD2. J was trimmed by 3 bases and V by 0 bases; bases with no gene match: 2. There are 15 residues in the CDR3. The V gene's germline CDR1 is LGHNA and CDR2 YNLKQL (reference sequence). The DNA read from the CDR3 is TGTGCCAGCAGCCAAGATAACTGGGGGCAAGACACCCAGTAC. This gives the protein CASSQDNWGQDTQY. The complete CDR3 protein is CASSQDNWGQDTQYF.

Points on this clone: The germline and genes are mouse ones. The read gets to within 1 residue of the CDR3 end, and the germline J gene fills in the rest. V is TRBV5 and J is TRBJ2-5; TRBD2 matches at 10 bases. The CDR3 has 17 amino acids. The junction had 5 bases not matched to a gene; V was cut back by 0 bases and J by 2 bases. Germline V gene lookup returns CDR1 LGHNA and CDR2 YNLKQL (reference sequence). The sequenced CDR3 bases are TGTGCCAGCAGCCAAGATTCTGGGGGGGCGCCCCAAGACACCCAGTAC. As protein: CASSQDSGGAPQDTQY. The whole CDR3 region reads CASSQDSGGAPQDTQYF.

The sample holds a few counts of this clone. Genes and germline come from the mouse. Read sequence stops 1 residue before the CDR3 end, and the germline J gene provides the missing end. The V gene is TRBV12-2, the J gene TRBJ2-7; 9 bases fit TRBD2. CDR1 SGHLS and CDR2 HYDKME come from the germline V gene. The V gene end was trimmed by 0 bases and the J gene end by 2 bases; junction bases not matched to a gene: 4. The CDR3 contains 15 residues. CDR3: CASSLEHWGAYEQYF. CDR3 bases read: TGTGCCAGCTCTCTCGAACACTGGGGGGCCTATGAACAGTAC.

Worth noting for this clone: The gene names here belong to mouse. With the read ending 1 residue before the CDR3 end, the germline J gene is used to fill in that end. The gene calls are TRBV23 and TRBJ1-4. This CDR3 has 12 residues. Germline V gene data show CDR1 as KGHTA and CDR2 as FQNQQP. The covered CDR3 bases are TGCTCCAGCAGTCCCTCCGACGAAAGATTATTT. As protein: CSSSPSDERLF. From start to end, the CDR3 is CSSSPSDERLFF.

In regard to this clone: Gene names follow the mouse nomenclature. Sequencing ends 1 residue short of the CDR3 end; the germline J gene provides the rest. The chain recombines TRBV23 with TRBJ2-5. Germline CDR1 and CDR2: KGHTA and FQNQQP. This CDR3 spans 14 amino acids. Partial CDR3 DNA: TGCTCCAGCAGTCAATCGGACGGGAGGGACACCCAGTAC. It specifies CSSSQSDGRDTQY. The CDR3, in full, reads CSSSQSDGRDTQYF. The complete variable domain, with remaining parts taken from reference TRBV23 and TRBJ2-5, reads DAAVTQKPRYLIKMKGQEAEMKCIPEKGHTAVFWYQQKQSKELKFLIYFQNQQPLDQIDMVKERFSAVCPSSSLCSLGIRTCEAEDSALYLCSSSQSDGRDTQYFGPGTRLLVL.

This clone has more than one count but fewer than ten. Here the gene names and germline are mouse. The CDR3 is cut off 1 residue early in the read; its end comes from the germline J gene. The V and J genes are TRBV3 and TRBJ1-3, with 11 bases identical to TRBD1. After removal of 5 bases from V and 0 bases from J, the junction contained 3 bases not matched to a gene. CDR3 length: 16 amino acids. Looked up from germline, CDR1 is SNHLY and CDR2 is FYNGKV (reference sequence). The CDR3 here is CASSPGTGGSGNTLYF. Partial CDR3 DNA: TGTGCCAGCAGCCCAGGGACAGGGGGTTCTGGAAATACGCTCTAT. The entire variable domain, with the rest obtained from reference TRBV3 and TRBJ1-3, is as follows: GPKVLQIPSHQIIDMGQMVTLNCDPVSNHLYFYWYKQILGQQMEFLVNFYNGKVMEKSKLFKDQFSVERPDGSYFTLKIQPTALEDSAVYFCASSPGTGGSGNTLYFGEGSRLIVV.

For this clone: Germline and genes here are mouse. Coverage ceases 1 residue before the CDR3 finishes, and the germline J gene fills in the end. The chain employs TRBV13-3 and TRBJ2-1, with no clear D. Trimming took 2 bases from V and 3 from J, leaving 6 bases between them. Germline-derived CDR1 and CDR2 are NNHDY and SYVADS. The CDR3 contains 13 residues. The CDR3 sequence is CASSEKVYAEQFF. The CDR3 bases that were read are TGTGCCAGCAGTGAAAAGGTCTATGCTGAGCAGTTC.

A remark on this clone: Gene names are mouse gene names. The read ends 1 residue early relative to the CDR3; the germline J gene fills the gap. The genes are TRBV26 and TRBJ2-1; perhaps TRBD2 as D (7 bases). From germline, CDR1 is KGHPV and CDR2 FQNQEV (reference sequence). CDR3 length equals 16 residues. The V and J ends lost 3 bases and 1 base respectively, with 13 bases between them. Incomplete CDR3 DNA: TGTGCCAGCAGTCTATTAGGGGGGGGGAACTATGCTGAGCAGTTC. Translating it yields CASSLLGGGNYAEQF. The full-length CDR3 reads as CASSLLGGGNYAEQFF.

Concerning this clone itself: Gene names denote mouse genes. The part of the CDR3 DNA that was read is TGTGCCAGCAGTCTGGATTGGGGGGACACCCAGTAC. Encoded protein: CASSLDWGDTQY. The whole CDR3 reads CASSLDWGDTQYF. The chain couples TRBV26 to TRBJ2-5; perhaps TRBD2 as D (6 bases). The CDR3 is cut off 1 residue early in the read; its end comes from the germline J gene. With 2 bases removed from V and 6 bases from J, the gap between germline ends came to 9 bases. The germline gives CDR1 KGHPV, CDR2 FQNQEV (reference sequence). The CDR3 is 13 residues long.

As for this clone: The listed genes are named as in mouse. The read ends 1 residue shy of where the CDR3 ends; the end is completed using the germline J gene. The chain is built from TRBV26 and TRBJ2-7, with D possibly matching TRBD1 (5 bases). The germline V gene has CDR1 KGHPV and CDR2 FQNQEV (reference sequence). This CDR3 comprises 13 residues. V was cut by 4 bases and J by 4 bases, with 11 bases left in between. The CDR3 DNA, read in part, is TGTGCCAGCAGTCCAGGGAGCGGATATGAACAGTAC. Its protein product is CASSPGSGYEQY. The CDR3 in full is CASSPGSGYEQYF.

Points on this clone: Gene and germline names: mouse. The read is 1 residue too short to cover the CDR3 end, so that end is filled in from the germline J gene. V gene TRBV13-2 combines with J gene TRBJ1-1; a possible D gene is TRBD1 (6 bases). This CDR3 has 13 residues. CDR1 is NNHNN and CDR2 is SYGAGS in the germline V gene (reference sequence). V lost 0 bases, J lost 10 bases, and 13 bases lay in between. The CDR3 spells CASGDAGGRVVFF. The CDR3 bases that were read are TGTGCCAGCGGTGATGCGGGGGGGCGAGTAGTCTTC.

On this clone: The genes are named according to mouse. The sequence runs out 1 residue before the end of the CDR3; the remainder is reconstructed from the germline J gene. The chain is built from TRBV4 and TRBJ1-3; D is undetermined. V was shortened by 5 bases and J by 0 bases, with 2 bases between the two germline ends. Germline assignment: CDR1 LGHDT and CDR2 YNNKQL (reference sequence). This CDR3 has 12 amino acids. The CDR3 spells CASSHSGNTLYF. The DNA read from the CDR3 is TGTGCCAGCAGCCATTCTGGAAATACGCTCTAT.

Comments on this clone: The germline and genes are mouse ones. The read gets to within 1 residue of the CDR3 end, and the germline J gene fills in the rest. V gene TRBV3 combines with J gene TRBJ1-5; no clear D. Germline lookup yields CDR1 SNHLY and CDR2 FYNGKV (reference sequence). The CDR3 has 13 amino acids. The V end lost 1 base, the J end lost 4 bases, and 5 bases lay between the germline ends. This CDR3 reads CASSLVGNQAPLF. Incomplete CDR3 DNA: TGTGCCAGCAGCTTAGTAGGAAACCAGGCTCCGCTT.

A remark on this clone: Germline and genes here are mouse. The read ends 1 residue before the CDR3 terminus; that terminus is restored from the germline J gene. The V and J genes are TRBV16 and TRBJ1-2, with D uncertain. V was pared by 0 bases and J by 1 base, with 9 bases between. The CDR3 is 15 amino acids. Germline CDR1 reads SGHSA; CDR2 reads FRNQAP. Incomplete CDR3 DNA: TGTGCAAGCAGCTTAGATCGACGCCTAAACTCCGACTACACC. This encodes CASSLDRRLNSDYT. The complete CDR3 sequence is CASSLDRRLNSDYTF.

In regard to this clone: Gene names denote mouse genes. The read ends 1 residue before the CDR3 terminus; that terminus is restored from the germline J gene. The rearrangement links TRBV3 to TRBJ2-7; D remains unclear. Per germline, CDR1 SNHLY and CDR2 FYNGKV (reference sequence). The V end lost 3 bases, the J end lost 3 bases, and 12 bases lay between the germline ends. The CDR3 extends over 14 amino acids. The DNA read from the CDR3 is TGTGCCAGCAGCTTCGAACAGATCCTCTATGAACAGTAC. The encoded protein is CASSFEQILYEQY. The full CDR3 reads CASSFEQILYEQYF. The variable domain in full, with the rest retrieved from reference TRBV3 and TRBJ2-7, is GPKVLQIPSHQIIDMGQMVTLNCDPVSNHLYFYWYKQILGQQMEFLVNFYNGKVMEKSKLFKDQFSVERPDGSYFTLKIQPTALEDSAVYFCASSFEQILYEQYFGPGTRLTVL.